This T cell receptor beta chain was documented in a study of early T cells in non-severe SARS-CoV-2 infection. About the research overall: With bulk RNA from unsorted whole blood as input, sequencing yielded unpaired chains.

General study findings and limits: The VDJdb matching leaned toward anti-spike CD8 responses and overlooked private and CD4 specificities.

Turning to this clonotype: Antigen: not known.

Molecules of cDNA were individually given unique molecular identifiers that were attached to them. Using its own MiXCR run on the 5' RACE reads, TCRdb lists one record per CDR3 protein. The table shows around 44,000 distinct CDR3 sequences, with about 9.2% occurring only once. CDR1 SGDLS and CDR2 YYNGEE come from the germline V gene. CDR3 size: 14 residues. The V end was cut by 3 bases, the J end by 0 bases, with 10 bases between. The chain links TRBV9 to TRBJ2-7; D possibly corresponds to TRBD2 (6 bases). The TCR sequence derives from an adult who was a healthcare worker with PCR-confirmed SARS-CoV-2 infection or an uninfected control (not recorded which). Sequenced: whole blood. Here the CDR3 reads CASSALADSYEQYF. CDR3 DNA: TGTGCCAGCAGCGCATTAGCGGACTCCTACGAGCAGTACTTC. The complete variable domain, with remaining parts taken from reference TRBV9 and TRBJ2-7, reads DSGVTQTPKHLITATGQRVTLRCSPRSGDLSVYWYQQSLDQGLQFLIQYYNGEERAKGNILERFSAQQFPDLHSELNLSSLELGDSALYFCASSALADSYEQYFGPGTRLTVT.